This TCR beta chain was recovered during a study of CD8+CD57+ T cells in acquired aplastic anemia. Across the whole study: Recorded DNA amounts for sorted CD4+ and CD8+ cells had an average of about 3.5 ug.

For CDR3 and TCR beta VDJ profiling, genomic DNA was the template used. MiXCR was run by TCRdb on the reads, yielding one entry per CDR3 protein. The profile covers around 250,000 distinct CDR3 sequences, with approximately 57% appearing a single time and roughly 8% taken by the ten largest. The sample was sorted CD4+, CD8+, or CD8+CD57+ T cells (not recorded which) from PBMCs. The sequence was obtained from a human donor with severe aplastic anemia or a healthy control (not recorded which).

The chain's CDR3 is CASSEAGGSTDTQYF. DNA for the CDR3: TGTGCCAGCAGTGAGGCGGGGGGTAGCACAGATACGCAGTATTTT. This chain links TRBV6-4 with TRBJ2-3; 8 bases line up with TRBD2. The CDR3 contains 15 residues. CDR1 and CDR2 (germline): MRHNA, SNTAGT. V shed 3 bases and J 0 bases; nucleotides not matched to a gene: 2.